The subject of this entry is one T cell receptor (beta chain). This clonotype was counted at least ten times. Which antigen it targets is not known. The input lacks base qualities; no much larger clone sits a single base away. These data are taken from a study of T cells after yellow fever vaccination (dated by TCRdb to about 2019). For the study in its entirety: The SMART-Seq v4 Ultra Low Input RNA kit was used to prepare libraries from fractions with low cell numbers. Two healthy male donors, one aged 18 to 30 and one aged 30 to 40 years, were included in the cohort. Bulk TCR alpha and beta repertoires were sequenced longitudinally to track T-cell clones before and after primary and booster YFV17D yellow fever vaccination. Bulk PBMC replicates and cell subsets were isolated from blood drawn at multiple timepoints before and after both primary and secondary immunization. Study-level results and caveats: Because the study included only a couple of donors, the extent to which the findings can be generalized is limited. After the booster, most of the clones that had expanded following primary vaccination were detected again (approximately 95% of CD4 and around 90% of CD8), which suggests that memory was broadly maintained. Computational filtering was needed because FACS-sorted repertoires could contain abundant contaminating clonotypes from the bulk population. A small fraction of clonotypes appeared in both the CD4 and CD8 compartments, likely as a result of convergent recombination. The secondary T-cell response was weaker than the primary response but faster, peaking on day 5 instead of day 15.

Synthesis of TCR cDNA relied on 5'RACE template switching, a step that introduced a universal primer site along with unique molecular identifiers. Priming for cDNA synthesis came from both the TCR alpha and TCR beta constant segments. Library amplification involved two PCR steps, and the second step added sample barcodes and sequencing adapters. Sequencing of libraries was done on Illumina HiSeq 2500 (2x100 bp) or NovaSeq (2x150 bp). Per the authors' processing: Reads were demultiplexed and collapsed into UMI consensus sequences with MIGEC, and V(D)J alignment was performed with MiXCR. Clonotypes responding to the vaccine were identified with edgeR on replicate PBMC samples, with the criteria of FDR below 0.01 and a log2 fold change above 5 up to day 15. Each bulk clonotype received a CD4 or CD8 identity based on whether the sequenced CD4 or CD8 repertoire contained that clonotype at higher abundance. TCRdb ran its own pipeline on the public reads, namely fastp trimming at Q25 and MiXCR clone calling, and kept in-frame beta chains. CDR3 protein sequences are deduplicated, and each keeps its most common genes and DNA. These V and J calls rely on TCRdb rather than the paper's analysis. The sample table records hundreds of thousands of distinct CDR3 sequences; 9.5% to 13% of these occur just once. The ten biggest clones cover roughly 18% of the sample.

The treatment or condition label of this sample denotes: live attenuated yellow fever vaccine strain. At each blood-draw timepoint, two biological replicates of bulk PBMCs were collected. PBMCs were isolated from peripheral blood using a standard Ficoll-Paque protocol. TriZol was used to extract RNA from bulk PBMCs, CD4 and CD8 fractions, and dextramer-positive and dextramer-negative fractions. V is shortened by 3 bases, J by 6 bases, and the region joining them spans 9 bases. CDR3 length: 13 amino acids, cysteine to phenylalanine. Solely the CDR3 DNA is kept, with 39 bases framed from the first base. CDR1 MNHEY and CDR2 SMNVEV were looked up in the germline V gene (reference sequence).

The chain links TRBV27 with TRBJ2-1, with TRBD2 tentatively as D gene (5 bases match). This material consisted of PBMCs, taken on the day of the first yellow fever vaccination. The receptor was isolated from a man between 18 and 35 years old who received the YFV17D yellow fever vaccine. The CDR3 reads as follows: CASSFTGVNEQFF. The bases read TGTGCCAGCAGTTTTACCGGGGTCAATGAGCAGTTCTTC.